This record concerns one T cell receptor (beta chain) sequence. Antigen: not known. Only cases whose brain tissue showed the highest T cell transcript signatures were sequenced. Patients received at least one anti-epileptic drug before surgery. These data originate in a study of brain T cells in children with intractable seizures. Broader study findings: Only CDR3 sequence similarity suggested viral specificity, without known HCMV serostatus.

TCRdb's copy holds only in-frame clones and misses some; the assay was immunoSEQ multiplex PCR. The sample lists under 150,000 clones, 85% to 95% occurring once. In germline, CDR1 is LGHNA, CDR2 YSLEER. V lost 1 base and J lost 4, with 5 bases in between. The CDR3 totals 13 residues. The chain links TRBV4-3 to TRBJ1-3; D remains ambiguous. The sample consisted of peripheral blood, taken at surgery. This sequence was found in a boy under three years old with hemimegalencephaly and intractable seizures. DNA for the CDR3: TGCGCCAGCAGCCAAGTTCCCGGAAACACCATATATTTT. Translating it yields CASSQVPGNTIYF.